The following is a T cell receptor beta chain sequence with its context. Its target is not known. Only one base separates this from a far larger clonotype, so it likely reflects a read error. This CDR3 comprises 13 residues. CDR1 is SGHAT, CDR2 FQNNGV, per germline. The data are from a study of shared clonotypes between healthy human individuals. All of the donors resided in Nashville, Tennessee, and each was a Caucasian adult. Template amounts of roughly 0.3 ug DNA, around 33,000 T cell genomes, were employed in unsorted PBMC replicate PCRs. In the source study's methods: Filtering differed since immunoSEQ provided only junctions, with no quality scores. This table comes from immunoSEQ multiplex PCR, and its TCRdb copy is limited to in-frame clones, with some not included. Clonal size and the V and J genes are those of that table, whereas D and trimming came from the DNA. The sample holds 490,000 or so clones, over 65% seen once.

General study results and limits: What limited the represented genetic and exposure-history diversity was the small number of donors.

J is TRBJ2-7 and V is TRBV11-2, with D hard to call. The receptor's source is a woman aged 40 to 49 in good health. Some clones in this sample may be carry-over from other donors' samples. Sequenced input: PBMCs. CDR3 loop: CASSLGDGYKQYF. The CDR3 DNA reads TGTGCCAGCAGCTTAGGTGATGGCTACAAGCAGTACTTC.